What follows is one TCR beta chain and its context. Its target is unknown. The source of the sample is a study of cytomegalovirus exposure and HLA in healthy donors. Overall study findings and caveats: The majority of TCR sequences were rare, yet some public TCRs appeared in many donors.

V was clipped by 1 base and J by 4 bases, with 11 bases between them. The CDR3 covers 14 residues. CDR1 SGDLS and CDR2 YYNGEE come from the germline V gene. In the PCR, 60 Vbeta and 13 Jbeta primers were used. Generated by immunoSEQ multiplex PCR, the TCRdb table keeps only in-frame clones and is missing some. The sample yields about 160,000 clones, over 60% seen once. Source material: PBMCs. This chain uses TRBV9 with TRBJ2-5; D possibly corresponds to TRBD1 (5 bases). The clonotype comes from a woman between 50 and 59 years old in good health and CMV-seropositive. The CDR3 nucleotides are TGTGCCAGCAGCGTATCAGGGTTGGGAGAGACCCAGTACTTC. Its translation: CASSVSGLGETQYF.